This TCR beta chain originates from a study of blood T cell repertoires in COVID-19. The CDR3 has 17 residues. The V and J ends lost 5 bases and 6 bases, in that order; junction bases with no gene match: 13. Germline CDR1 and CDR2: LGHDT and YNNKEL (reference sequence). In the original processing: Reference gene primer amplification in the assay estimated nucleated cell counts. The assay was immunoSEQ multiplex PCR, and TCRdb's table has in-frame clones only and misses some. D and trimming come from the DNA, and the V and J calls and clone size come from that table. The repertoire consists of some 260,000 clones, with 70% to 90% occurring once and the leading ten covering roughly 6.7%.

The sequenced material came from peripheral blood. The chain is built from TRBV3-1 (or the pseudogene TRBV3-2) and TRBJ2-2; 9 bases agree with TRBD2. This sequence originates from a woman aged 30 to 39 with COVID-19, enrolled during active disease. The CDR3 protein is CASSTTTSGRSAGELFF. The CDR3 region has the DNA TGTGCCAGCAGCACTACAACTAGCGGGCGTTCGGCCGGGGAGCTGTTTTTT.